This is a list of T cell receptor beta chains from one sample in a study of neoadjuvant anti-PD-1 for oral cavity cancer. The protocol was immunoSEQ multiplex PCR, while the TCRdb copy is restricted to in-frame clones and leaves out a portion. Of tens of thousands of clones listed, approximately 81% are singletons. Sample: PBMCs, taken after nivolumab (anti-PD-1) treatment. The source of these receptors is a person aged 35-79 years with oral cavity squamous cell carcinoma. Both conserved end residues are part of each CDR3. Fields, in order: D gene, CDR3 length, clone size, J gene, V gene, CDR3 protein, CDR3 DNA. The D gene is left open where the match is weak. Only some rows state a clone size, as once, few, many or a class for expanded clones.

>NA|14|NA|TRBJ2-5|TRBV7-9
CASSPPQRPMAQYF
TGTGCCAGCAGCCCGCCCCAGCGGCCTATGGCCCAGTACTTC
>TRBD1|15|NA|TRBJ2-1|TRBV29-1
CSVEDLGTGGNEQFF
TGCAGCGTTGAAGATCTTGGTACAGGGGGCAATGAGCAGTTCTTC
>TRBD2|18|NA|TRBJ2-1|TRBV15
CATSRDLAGGSEGERQFF
TGTGCCACCAGCAGAGATTTGGCGGGAGGGTCGGAGGGTGAGAGGCAGTTCTTC
>TRBD1|14|NA|TRBJ1-2|TRBV27
CASRPTGGGYGYTF
TGTGCCAGCAGACCTACAGGGGGCGGTTATGGCTACACCTTC
>TRBD2|15|NA|TRBJ2-7|TRBV27
CASSLGPGGSYEQYF
TGTGCCAGCAGTTTGGGGCCGGGAGGGTCCTACGAGCAGTACTTC
>TRBD1|14|NA|TRBJ2-7|TRBV2
CASSYTGGRVEQYF
TGTGCCAGCAGTTACACAGGGGGCCGGGTCGAGCAGTACTTC
>TRBD1|14|NA|TRBJ2-5|TRBV27
CASSKQGVWETQYF
TGTGCCAGCAGTAAACAGGGGGTTTGGGAGACCCAGTACTTC
>NA|14|NA|TRBJ2-5|TRBV5-1
CASSLGRERKTQYF
TGCGCCAGCAGCTTAGGACGTGAGAGGAAGACCCAGTACTTC
>TRBD1|15|NA|TRBJ1-1|TRBV7-9
CASSPGQGMGTEAFF
TGTGCCAGCAGCCCCGGACAGGGAATGGGGACTGAAGCTTTCTTT
>TRBD2|14|NA|TRBJ2-7|TRBV5-4
CASSLAGVSYEQYF
TGTGCCAGCAGCTTAGCGGGGGTGTCCTACGAGCAGTACTTC
>NA|16|NA|TRBJ1-3|TRBV9
CASSARGASSGNTIYF
TGTGCCAGCAGCGCAAGGGGGGCGAGCTCTGGAAACACCATATATTTT
>TRBD2|17|NA|TRBJ2-2|TRBV7-7
CASSSRGLADRGGELFF
TGTGCTAGCAGCTCAAGAGGACTAGCGGACAGAGGCGGGGAGCTGTTTTTT
>NA|14|few|TRBJ2-2|TRBV6-5
CASSYSNGLGELFF
TGTGCCAGCAGTTACTCAAATGGACTCGGGGAGCTGTTTTTT
>NA|14|NA|TRBJ2-7|TRBV2
CASRTRGSFYEQYF
TGTGCCAGCAGAACTAGGGGGAGTTTCTACGAGCAGTACTTC
>NA|14|NA|TRBJ2-7|TRBV19
CASRRAPGGYEQYF
TGTGCCAGTAGGAGAGCCCCTGGGGGCTACGAGCAGTACTTC
>NA|14|NA|TRBJ1-5|TRBV6-1
CASSEAGKDQPQHF
TGTGCCAGCAGTGAGGCAGGGAAAGATCAGCCCCAGCATTTT